The 22 T cell receptor beta chains listed next were all sequenced from one sample in a study of blood T cell repertoires in COVID-19. Using immunoSEQ multiplex PCR, the repertoire was profiled, and TCRdb retains in-frame clones only, with some absent. In the table there are more than 20,000 clones, nearly 90% of which are singletons. Sequenced material: peripheral blood. These receptors were taken from a man between 70 and 80 years old with acute or convalescent COVID-19.

The rearrangement links TRBV7-3 to TRBJ2-5; TRBD2 matches 8 bases. V lost 2 bases, J lost 5 bases, and 7 bases stayed unmatched. This CDR3 is built from 15 residues. Germline V gene sequence: CDR1 SGHTA, CDR2 FQGTGA. The CDR3 loop reads CASSLRAGVVETQYF. The CDR3 coding sequence is TGTGCCAGCAGCTTACGAGCGGGAGTGGTTGAGACCCAGTACTTC.

This clone has only one observation. The chain employs TRBV5-8 and TRBJ2-1; the match to TRBD2 covers 10 bases. The V segment lost 4 bases and the J segment 8 bases; nucleotides outside the gene matches: 6. The CDR3 is 14 amino acids. Germline V gene sequence: CDR1 SGHTS, CDR2 YDEGEE. The CDR3 spells CASSALAGVDEQFF. CDR3 bases: TGTGCCAGCAGCGCCCTAGCGGGAGTTGATGAGCAGTTCTTC.

This chain links TRBV7-9 with TRBJ1-6; unclear D gene. V was cut by 2 bases and J by 7 bases, with 9 bases left in between. The CDR3 sequence is 14 residues long. Germline loops: CDR1 SEHNR, CDR2 FQNEAQ (reference sequence). CDR3 sequence (DNA): TGTGCCAGCAGCTTATTCGGTCAAAATTCACCCCTCCACTTT. As protein: CASSLFGQNSPLHF.

The V gene is TRBV3-1 (or the pseudogene TRBV3-2), the J gene TRBJ1-2; 9 positions agree with TRBD1. The CDR3 totals 14 residues. V shed 6 bases, J shed 8 bases, and the junction held 10 bases outside the gene matches. The germline gives CDR1 LGHDT, CDR2 YNNKEL (reference sequence). The CDR3 loop is CASSQRTGEAGYTF. In DNA form, the CDR3 reads TGTGCCAGCAGTCAAAGGACAGGGGAGGCGGGCTACACCTTC.

The CDR3 DNA follows: TGTGCCAGCAGCTTAGTGGGGGCAGAGACCCAGTACTTC. This codes for CASSLVGAETQYF. J is TRBJ2-5 and V is TRBV11-3, with D perhaps matching TRBD1 (6 bases). CDR3 length equals 13 residues. Germline V CDR1 and CDR2: SGHNT, YENEEA. Deletions cut 1 base from V and 4 bases from J, with 7 bases between.

The chain links TRBV6-4 to TRBJ2-2; D unclear. The CDR3 contains 13 residues. The V gene lost 3 bases and the J gene lost 4 bases, with 6 bases spanning the gap. In germline, CDR1 is MRHNA, CDR2 SNTAGT. The CDR3 spells CASSEIVTGELFF. The DNA of the CDR3 is TGTGCCAGCAGTGAAATCGTCACCGGGGAGCTGTTTTTT.

The chain carries TRBV24-1 and TRBJ1-2; TRBD1 matches at 11 bases. The CDR3 sequence is 19 residues long. Germline CDR1 is KGHDR and CDR2 is SFDVKD. The ends lost 0 bases at V and 4 bases at J; junction bases unmatched: 12. CDR3 amino acids: CATSDLRGDRGGVAYGYTF. In DNA form, the CDR3 reads TGTGCCACCAGTGATTTGCGCGGGGACAGGGGGGGGGTTGCCTATGGCTACACCTTC.

The V gene is TRBV7-9, the J gene TRBJ1-2; no firm D call. Trimming removed 5 bases from V and 4 bases from J, with 14 bases in between. Germline V gene sequence: CDR1 SEHNR, CDR2 FQNEAQ (reference sequence). The CDR3 sequence is 14 residues long. The CDR3 bases are TGTGCCAGCAGCCCCATCCAGGCGAGCTATGGCTACACCTTC. Amino acids: CASSPIQASYGYTF.

The rearrangement links TRBV10-2 to TRBJ2-2; 9 bases match TRBD1. The CDR3 extends over 15 amino acids. Germline assignment: CDR1 WSHSY and CDR2 SAAADI. The J segment lost 5 bases and the V segment lost 4 bases, leaving 5 bases of the junction unmatched. The CDR3 sequence is CASSAQGARTGELFF. The CDR3 DNA is TGCGCCAGCAGTGCACAGGGGGCGCGTACCGGGGAGCTGTTTTTT.

This clone was picked up one time. V is TRBV5-1 and J is TRBJ2-3, with TRBD2 matching over 10 bases. The CDR3 contains 16 residues. Per the germline V gene, CDR1 is SGHRS and CDR2 is YFSETQ. After removal of 0 bases from V and 1 base from J, the junction contained 2 bases not matched to a gene. CDR3 loop: CASSLGGTSGTDTQYF. CDR3 in DNA: TGCGCCAGCAGCTTGGGAGGGACTAGCGGCACAGATACGCAGTATTTT.

V and J are TRBV29-1 and TRBJ2-1; 7 positions agree with TRBD2. The CDR3 loop spans 13 amino acids. Losses at the gene ends were 7 bases for V and 10 bases for J; bases not matched to a gene: 13. Germline CDR1 and CDR2: SQVTM and ANQGSEA. Written as DNA, the CDR3 is TGCAGCGCCGGACGGCGGGAGTTTGGCGAGCAGTTCTTC. Translated, it gives CSAGRREFGEQFF.

The rearrangement links TRBV6-2 or TRBV6-3 to TRBJ2-7; possibly TRBD2 for D (5 bases). Per germline, CDR1 MNHEY and CDR2 SVGEGT. The CDR3 is made up of 15 amino acids. Between the trimmed V and J ends, which lost 0 bases and 6 bases, there was a span of 15 bases. DNA of the CDR3: TGTGCCAGCAGTTACTCGATACCGCGGGTGGGCGAGCAGTACTTC. Amino acid sequence: CASSYSIPRVGEQYF.

This sequence joins TRBV10-3 and TRBJ1-1; D is possibly TRBD1 (5 bases). The CDR3 spans 14 residues. V was shortened by 3 bases and J by 6 bases, with 14 bases between the two germline ends. Per germline, CDR1 ENHRY and CDR2 SYGVKD. The CDR3 DNA is TGTGCCATCAGTGAATCCGGGGGGTCGGCTGAAGCTTTCTTT. Its protein product is CAISESGGSAEAFF.

The chain carries TRBV19 and TRBJ2-2, with 9 bases lining up with TRBD1. J gave up 4 bases and V 5 bases, and 2 bases lay outside the gene matches. The CDR3 extends over 14 amino acids. CDR1 LNHDA and CDR2 SQIVND come from the germline V gene (reference sequence). CDR3 protein: CASSGTGITGELFF. CDR3 nucleotides: TGTGCCAGTAGTGGGACAGGGATCACCGGGGAGCTGTTTTTT.

This chain connects TRBV7-9 to TRBJ1-5, with 8 bases fitting TRBD1. The CDR3 totals 14 residues. The V gene's germline CDR1 is SEHNR and CDR2 FQNEAQ (reference sequence). V dropped 8 bases and J dropped 4; count of bases not matched to a gene: 7. CDR3 DNA: TGTGCCAGCGGCTCTGGGACAGGTAATCAGCCCCAGCATTTT. Protein sequence: CASGSGTGNQPQHF.

This chain uses TRBV19 with TRBJ2-6; 8 positions agree with TRBD1. The germline V gene encodes CDR1 LNHDA and CDR2 SQIVND (reference sequence). V lost 6 bases and J lost 2; bases outside the gene matches: 15. This CDR3 contains 19 residues. The chain's CDR3 is CASSPNPWGRGPGANVLTF. The CDR3 region has the DNA TGTGCCAGTAGCCCGAATCCTTGGGGCAGGGGGCCTGGGGCCAACGTCCTGACTTTC.

Only one count was recorded for this clone. V and J are TRBV7-2 and TRBJ1-5; 8 bases are shared with TRBD1. The junction had 8 bases not matched to a gene; V was cut back by 6 bases and J by 4 bases. CDR3 length: 15 amino acids. The germline V gene has CDR1 SGHTA and CDR2 FQGNSA. The CDR3 loop reads CASRSGTGGNQPQHF. In nucleotides, the CDR3 is TGTGCCAGCAGGTCCGGGACAGGCGGTAATCAGCCCCAGCATTTT. Full variable domain (rest looked up from reference TRBV7-2 and TRBJ1-5): GAGVSQSPSNKVTEKGKDVELRCDPISGHTALYWYRQSLGQGLEFLIYFQGNSAPDKSGLPSDRFSAERTGGSVSTLTIQRTQQEDSAVYLCASRSGTGGNQPQHFGDGTRLSIL.

The chain combines TRBV24-1 with TRBJ2-2, with a possible D match to TRBD1 (6 bases). V lost 3 bases to trimming and J lost 5 bases, with 15 bases between them. The length of the CDR3 is 16 residues. From germline, CDR1 is KGHDR and CDR2 SFDVKD. The CDR3 loop reads CATSDPTTGTTGELFF. The CDR3 region has the DNA TGTGCCACCAGTGATCCGACAACAGGGACGACCGGGGAGCTGTTTTTT.

This clone was detected once. Mismatch with germline at one junction end may stem from a read error. V is TRBV5-1 and J is TRBJ2-5; 9 nucleotides line up with TRBD2. CDR3 length equals 14 residues. Germline CDR1 is SGHRS and CDR2 is YFSETQ. The DNA of the CDR3 is TGCGCCAGCAGCTTGGCGACTAGCGGCACCGGAATTGACTTC. Translated: CASSLATSGTGIDF.

This clone was counted only a few times. This chain connects TRBV4-3 to TRBJ2-5; 7 bases align to TRBD2. The CDR3 is made up of 17 amino acids. Germline V gene data show CDR1 as LGHNA and CDR2 as YSLEER. With V trimmed by 4 bases and J by 2 bases, 13 bases remained unmatched. CDR3 region: CASSLVIAGETQETQYF. The CDR3 DNA sequence: TGCGCCAGCAGCCTAGTTATAGCGGGCGAAACTCAAGAGACCCAGTACTTC.

The chain links TRBV9 to TRBJ2-7; 10 bases are a match to TRBD2. The germline gives CDR1 SGDLS, CDR2 YYNGEE. V dropped 4 bases and J dropped 6; count of bases not matched to a gene: 7. This CDR3 spans 14 amino acids. The CDR3 loop reads CASSLTGLASEQYF. In DNA form, the CDR3 reads TGTGCCAGCAGCTTAACGGGACTAGCGAGCGAGCAGTACTTC. The complete variable domain, with remaining parts taken from reference TRBV9 and TRBJ2-7, reads DSGVTQTPKHLITATGQRVTLRCSPRSGDLSVYWYQQSLDQGLQFLIQYYNGEERAKGNILERFSAQQFPDLHSELNLSSLELGDSALYFCASSLTGLASEQYFGPGTRLTVT.

V gene TRBV5-5 combines with J gene TRBJ2-3; 7 bases align to TRBD1. The length of the CDR3 is 14 residues. V dropped 5 bases and J dropped 0; count of bases not matched to a gene: 3. The germline V gene has CDR1 SGHKS and CDR2 YYEKEE (reference sequence). CDR3 in amino acids: CASRPGQSTDTQYF. The DNA of the CDR3 is TGTGCCAGCAGACCGGGACAGAGCACAGATACGCAGTATTTT.